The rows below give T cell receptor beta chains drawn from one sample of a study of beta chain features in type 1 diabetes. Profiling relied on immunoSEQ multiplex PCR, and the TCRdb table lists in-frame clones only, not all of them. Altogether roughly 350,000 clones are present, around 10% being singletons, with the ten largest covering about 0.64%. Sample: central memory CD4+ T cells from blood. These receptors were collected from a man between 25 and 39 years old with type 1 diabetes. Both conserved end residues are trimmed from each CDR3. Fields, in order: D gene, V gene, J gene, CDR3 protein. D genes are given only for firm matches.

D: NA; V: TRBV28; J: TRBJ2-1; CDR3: ASSLSASSSYNEQF
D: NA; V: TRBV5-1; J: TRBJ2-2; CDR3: ASNTRDPTNTGELF
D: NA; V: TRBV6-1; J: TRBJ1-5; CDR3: ASSVEGGFNQPQH
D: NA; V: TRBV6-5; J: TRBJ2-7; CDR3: ASSYGGKQY
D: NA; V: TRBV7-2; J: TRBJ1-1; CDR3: ASSLAGITEAF
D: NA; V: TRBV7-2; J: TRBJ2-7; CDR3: ASSFLGTVKVVEQY
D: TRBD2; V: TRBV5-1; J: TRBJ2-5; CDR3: ASSLVLAETQY
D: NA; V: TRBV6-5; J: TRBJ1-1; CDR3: ASSVRTLEAF
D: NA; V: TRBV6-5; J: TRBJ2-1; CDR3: AISVTRDNEQF
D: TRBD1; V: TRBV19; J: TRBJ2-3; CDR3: ASGRGQGGYTQY
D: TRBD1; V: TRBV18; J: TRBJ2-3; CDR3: ASSPRDRAISTDTQY